This T cell receptor (beta chain) was recovered during a study of T-cell reconstitution after alpha-beta-depleted transplantation in children. Germline CDR1 reads MGHRA; CDR2 reads YSYEKL. This CDR3 region has 14 residues. V was shortened by 0 bases and J by 2 bases, with 6 bases between the two germline ends. Note on this clonotype: Its specificity is not known.

Unique molecular identifiers were incorporated when the TCRbeta library was constructed. TCRdb analysed the PCR reads with MiXCR anew, one entry per CDR3 protein. This sample has 440,000 or so distinct CDR3 sequences; approximately 42% occur once, and the top ten carry 27%. Study-level points and caveats: Fresh T-cell production supplied most of the T-cell counts and diversity seen one year after transplant. The high TCRbeta diversity at day 60 in some patients came from surviving recipient T cells and thymic progenitors. Alpha-beta T cells present about two months after transplant were reported to originate from several hundred expanded graft clones.

The input for sequencing was PBMCs, taken before TCRalphabeta/CD19-depleted stem cell transplant. V usage is TRBV4-1 and J usage is TRBJ2-3; unclear D gene. The receptor was derived from a girl aged 2 to 10 with aplastic anemia, due to receive a stem cell transplant. CDR3: CASSQDLYTDTQYF. CDR3 sequence (DNA): TGCGCCAGCAGCCAAGACTTATACACAGATACGCAGTATTTT.